This T cell receptor (beta chain) was identified in a study of blood T cell repertoires in COVID-19. Study-wide background: Acute and convalescent COVID-19 specimens originated in the United States, Italy and Spain. Nucleic acid was either cDNA or gDNA, and it came from T cells, B-cell-depleted T cells, or PBMCs.

The CDR3 totals 13 residues. Trimming cost V 7 bases and J 3 bases, with 10 bases left between them. As handled by the study authors: Amplification with reference gene primers provided the estimates of nucleated cell counts. Produced via immunoSEQ multiplex PCR; TCRdb's table is partial and in-frame only. V and J calls and clone size are as listed in that table; D and trimming were resolved from the DNA. Here the sample spans some 180,000 clones, over 75% being singletons. The material sequenced was peripheral blood. The V and J genes are TRBV12-3 or TRBV12-4 and TRBJ2-1; unclear D gene. The sequence was collected from a man in his fifties with acute or convalescent COVID-19. DNA for the CDR3: TGTGCCAGCACTCTCCGGGTCTACAATGAGCAGTTCTTC. As protein: CASTLRVYNEQFF.